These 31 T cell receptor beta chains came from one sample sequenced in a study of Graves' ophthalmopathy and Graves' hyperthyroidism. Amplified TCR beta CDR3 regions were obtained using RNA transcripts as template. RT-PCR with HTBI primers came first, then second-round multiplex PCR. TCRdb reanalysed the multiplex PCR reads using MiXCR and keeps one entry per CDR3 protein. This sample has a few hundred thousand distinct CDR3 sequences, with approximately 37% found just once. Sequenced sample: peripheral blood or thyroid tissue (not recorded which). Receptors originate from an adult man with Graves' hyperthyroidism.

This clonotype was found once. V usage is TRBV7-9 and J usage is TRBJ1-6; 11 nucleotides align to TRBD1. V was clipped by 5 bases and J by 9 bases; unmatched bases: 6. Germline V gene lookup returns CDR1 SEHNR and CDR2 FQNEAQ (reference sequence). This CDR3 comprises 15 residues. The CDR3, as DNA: TGTGCCAGCAGCCTGGGGACAGGGGGAATTTCACCCCTCCACTTT. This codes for CASSLGTGGISPLHF.

The CDR3, as DNA: TGTGCCACCAGTGCAGGGGGTGTTACTGAAGCTTTCTTT. Residues: CATSAGGVTEAFF. The chain carries TRBV24-1 and TRBJ1-1; 7 bases line up with TRBD1. The V and J ends lost 5 bases and 5 bases, in that order; junction bases with no gene match: 4. The germline gives CDR1 KGHDR, CDR2 SFDVKD. This CDR3 is 13 amino acids long.

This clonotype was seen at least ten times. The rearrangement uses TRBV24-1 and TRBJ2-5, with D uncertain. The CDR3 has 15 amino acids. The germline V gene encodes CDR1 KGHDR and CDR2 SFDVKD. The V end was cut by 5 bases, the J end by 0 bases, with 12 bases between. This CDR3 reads CATSGNQGNQETQYF. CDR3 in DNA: TGTGCCACCAGTGGTAATCAAGGGAACCAAGAGACCCAGTACTTC.

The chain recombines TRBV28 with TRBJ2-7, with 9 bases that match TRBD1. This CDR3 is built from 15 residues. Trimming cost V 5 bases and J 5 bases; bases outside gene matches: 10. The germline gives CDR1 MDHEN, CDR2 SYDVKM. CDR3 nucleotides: TGTGCCAGCAGTGAACCGGGACAGGGATCCCACGAGCAGTACTTC. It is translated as CASSEPGQGSHEQYF.

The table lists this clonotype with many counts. The CDR3 bases are TGCAGTGCTAGGTCCGGAGCCAGCTCCTACGAGCAGTACTTC. Amino acids: CSARSGASSYEQYF. V usage is TRBV20-1 and J usage is TRBJ2-7; D gene ambiguous. With 3 bases removed from V and 0 bases from J, the gap between germline ends came to 12 bases. Germline CDR1 and CDR2: DFQATT and SNEGSKA (reference sequence). The CDR3 extends over 14 amino acids.

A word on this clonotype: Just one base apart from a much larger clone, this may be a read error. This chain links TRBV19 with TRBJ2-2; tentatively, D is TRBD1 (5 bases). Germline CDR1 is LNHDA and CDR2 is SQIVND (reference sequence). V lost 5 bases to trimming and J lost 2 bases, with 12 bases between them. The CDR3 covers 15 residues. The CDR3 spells CASSQGSLNTGELFF. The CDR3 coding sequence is TGTGCCAGTAGTCAGGGTAGCCTTAACACCGGGGAGCTGTTTTTT.

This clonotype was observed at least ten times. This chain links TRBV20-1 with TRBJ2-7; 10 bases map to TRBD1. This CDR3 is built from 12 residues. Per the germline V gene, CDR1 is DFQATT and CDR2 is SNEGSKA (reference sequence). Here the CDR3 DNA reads TGCAGCTCTGGACAGGGGGGCTACGAGCAGTACTTC. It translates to CSSGQGGYEQYF.

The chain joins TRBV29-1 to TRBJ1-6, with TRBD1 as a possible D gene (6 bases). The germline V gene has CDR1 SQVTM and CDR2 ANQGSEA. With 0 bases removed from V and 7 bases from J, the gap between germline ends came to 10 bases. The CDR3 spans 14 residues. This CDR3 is CSVEDGQGNSPLHF. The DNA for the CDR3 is TGCAGCGTTGAAGATGGGCAGGGGAATTCACCCCTCCACTTT. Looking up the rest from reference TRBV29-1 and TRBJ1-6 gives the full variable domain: SAVISQKPSRDICQRGTSLTIQCQVDSQVTMMFWYRQQPGQSLTLIATANQGSEATYESGFVIDKFPISRPNLTFSTLTVSNMSPEDSSIYLCSVEDGQGNSPLHFGNGTRLTVT.

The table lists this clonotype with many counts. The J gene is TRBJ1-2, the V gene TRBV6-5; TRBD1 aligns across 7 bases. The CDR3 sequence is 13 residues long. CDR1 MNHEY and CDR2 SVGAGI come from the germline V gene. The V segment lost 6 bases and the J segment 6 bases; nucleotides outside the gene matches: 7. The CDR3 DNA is TGTGCCAGCAGCTACCGAGGGGGCGATGGCTACACCTTC. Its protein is CASSYRGGDGYTF.

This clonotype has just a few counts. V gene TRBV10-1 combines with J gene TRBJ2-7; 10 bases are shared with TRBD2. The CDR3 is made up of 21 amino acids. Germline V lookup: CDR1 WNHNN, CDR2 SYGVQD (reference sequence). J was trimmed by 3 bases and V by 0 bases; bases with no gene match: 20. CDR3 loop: CASSESVGGRGSSGSIYEQYF. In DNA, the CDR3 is TGCGCCAGCAGTGAGTCGGTGGGGGGAAGGGGGTCTAGCGGGAGTATCTACGAGCAGTACTTC.

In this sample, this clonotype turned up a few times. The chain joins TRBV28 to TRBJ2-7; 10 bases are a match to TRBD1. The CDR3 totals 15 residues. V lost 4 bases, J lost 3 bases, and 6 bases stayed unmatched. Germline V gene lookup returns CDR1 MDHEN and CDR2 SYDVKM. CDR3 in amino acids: CASSSFWDRGYEQYF. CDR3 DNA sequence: TGTGCCAGCAGTTCTTTTTGGGACAGGGGCTACGAGCAGTACTTC.

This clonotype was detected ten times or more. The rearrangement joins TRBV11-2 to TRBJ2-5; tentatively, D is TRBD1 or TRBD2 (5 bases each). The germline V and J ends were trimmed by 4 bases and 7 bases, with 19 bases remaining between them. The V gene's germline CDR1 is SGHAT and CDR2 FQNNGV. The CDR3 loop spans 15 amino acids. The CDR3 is CASSSRDLGPGTQYF. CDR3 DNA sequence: TGTGCCAGCAGCTCCCGGGATCTGGGGCCAGGGACCCAGTACTTC.

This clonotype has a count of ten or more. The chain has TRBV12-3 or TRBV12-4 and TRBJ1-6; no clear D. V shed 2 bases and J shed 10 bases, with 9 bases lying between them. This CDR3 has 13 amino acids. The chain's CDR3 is CASSLYVGSPLHF. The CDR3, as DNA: TGTGCCAGCAGTTTATACGTCGGATCACCCCTCCACTTT.

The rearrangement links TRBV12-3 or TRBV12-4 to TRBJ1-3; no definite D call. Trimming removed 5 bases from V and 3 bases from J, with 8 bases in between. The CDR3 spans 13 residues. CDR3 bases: TGTGCCAGCAGTCCAAAGCTTGGAAACACCATATATTTT. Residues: CASSPKLGNTIYF.

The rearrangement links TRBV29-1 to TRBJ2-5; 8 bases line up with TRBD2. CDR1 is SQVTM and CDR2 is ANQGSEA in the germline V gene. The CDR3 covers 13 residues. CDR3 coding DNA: TGCAGTCTAGCGGGTGCTCTCCAAGAGACCCAGTACTTC. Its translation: CSLAGALQETQYF.

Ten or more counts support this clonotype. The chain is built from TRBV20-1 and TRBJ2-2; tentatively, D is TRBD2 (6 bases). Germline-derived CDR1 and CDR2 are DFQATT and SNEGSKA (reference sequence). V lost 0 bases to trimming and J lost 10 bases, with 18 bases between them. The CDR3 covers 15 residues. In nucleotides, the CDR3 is TGCAGTGCTAGAGATTCCGGGAGATCAGCGGTGGAGCTGTTTTTT. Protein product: CSARDSGRSAVELFF.

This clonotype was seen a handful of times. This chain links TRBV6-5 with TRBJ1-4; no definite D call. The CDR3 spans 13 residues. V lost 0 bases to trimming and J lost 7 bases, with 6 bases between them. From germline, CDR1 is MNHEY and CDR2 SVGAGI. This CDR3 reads CASSYSTGEKLFF. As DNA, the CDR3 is TGTGCCAGCAGTTACTCGACGGGTGAAAAACTGTTTTTT.

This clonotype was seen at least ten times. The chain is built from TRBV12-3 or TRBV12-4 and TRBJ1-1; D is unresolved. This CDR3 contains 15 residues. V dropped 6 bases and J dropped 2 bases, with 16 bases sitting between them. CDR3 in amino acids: CASRPRMPRNTEAFF. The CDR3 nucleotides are TGTGCCAGCAGGCCTCGGATGCCGCGAAACACTGAAGCTTTCTTT.

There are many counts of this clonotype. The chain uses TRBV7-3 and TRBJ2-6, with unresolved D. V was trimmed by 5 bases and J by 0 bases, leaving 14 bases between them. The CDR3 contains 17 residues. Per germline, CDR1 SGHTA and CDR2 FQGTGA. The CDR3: CASSPSRSLSGANVLTF. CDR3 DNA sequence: TGTGCCAGCAGCCCTTCCCGGTCCCTCTCTGGGGCCAACGTCCTGACTTTC.

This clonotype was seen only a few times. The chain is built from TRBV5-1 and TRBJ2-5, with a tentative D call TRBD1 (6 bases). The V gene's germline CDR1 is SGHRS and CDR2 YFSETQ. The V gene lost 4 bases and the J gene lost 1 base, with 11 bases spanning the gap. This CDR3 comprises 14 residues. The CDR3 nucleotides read TGCGCCAGCAGCCGAAGGGACACCCAAGAGACCCAGTACTTC. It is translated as CASSRRDTQETQYF.

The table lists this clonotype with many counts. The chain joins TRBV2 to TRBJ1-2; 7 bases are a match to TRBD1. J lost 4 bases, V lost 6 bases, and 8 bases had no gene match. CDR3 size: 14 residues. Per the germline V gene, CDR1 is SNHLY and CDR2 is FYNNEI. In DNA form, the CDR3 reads TGTGCCAGCAGCCGACAGGGAGTCACCTATGGCTACACCTTC. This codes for CASSRQGVTYGYTF.

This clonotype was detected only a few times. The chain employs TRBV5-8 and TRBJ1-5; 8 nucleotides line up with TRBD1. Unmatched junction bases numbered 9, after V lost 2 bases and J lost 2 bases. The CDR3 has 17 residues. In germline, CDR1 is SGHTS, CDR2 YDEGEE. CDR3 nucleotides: TGTGCCAGCAGCTTCTCCAGGGGGCAAGGCGGCAATCAGCCCCAGCATTTT. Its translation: CASSFSRGQGGNQPQHF.

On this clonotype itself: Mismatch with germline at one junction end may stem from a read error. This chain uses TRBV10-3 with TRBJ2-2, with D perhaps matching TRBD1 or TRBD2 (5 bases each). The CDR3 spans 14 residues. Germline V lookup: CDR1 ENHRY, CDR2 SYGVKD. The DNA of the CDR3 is TGTGCCACCAGTACAGAGACAGCAACCGGGGAGCTGTTCTTT. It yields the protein CATSTETATGELFF.

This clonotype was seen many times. DNA of the CDR3: TGTGCCACCAGTCCCACAGGGAGATCGAACACCGGGGAGCTGTTTTTT. Protein: CATSPTGRSNTGELFF. The V gene is TRBV24-1, the J gene TRBJ2-2, with TRBD1 as a possible D gene (6 bases). The CDR3 sequence is 16 residues long. V gave up 6 bases and J gave up 0 bases, with 13 bases separating them. The germline gives CDR1 KGHDR, CDR2 SFDVKD.

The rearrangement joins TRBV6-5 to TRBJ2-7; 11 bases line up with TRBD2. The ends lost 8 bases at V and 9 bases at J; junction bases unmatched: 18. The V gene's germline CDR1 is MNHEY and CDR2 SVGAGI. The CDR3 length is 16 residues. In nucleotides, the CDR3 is TGTGCCAGCCGGCATCTAGCGGGAGGAGTGATCCACGGGCAGTACTTC. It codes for CASRHLAGGVIHGQYF.

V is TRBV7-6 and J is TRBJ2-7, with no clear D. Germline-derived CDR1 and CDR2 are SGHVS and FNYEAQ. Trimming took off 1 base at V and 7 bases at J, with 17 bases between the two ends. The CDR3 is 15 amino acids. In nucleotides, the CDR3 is TGTGCCAGCAGCTTAGGACCCCCCCCCTGGGATGAGCAGTACTTC. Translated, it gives CASSLGPPPWDEQYF.

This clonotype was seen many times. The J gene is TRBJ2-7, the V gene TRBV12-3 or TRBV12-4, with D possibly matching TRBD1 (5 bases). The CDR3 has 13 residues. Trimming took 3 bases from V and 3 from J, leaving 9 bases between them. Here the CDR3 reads CASSLAGNYEQYF. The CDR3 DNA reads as TGTGCCAGCAGTTTGGCAGGGAACTACGAGCAGTACTTC.

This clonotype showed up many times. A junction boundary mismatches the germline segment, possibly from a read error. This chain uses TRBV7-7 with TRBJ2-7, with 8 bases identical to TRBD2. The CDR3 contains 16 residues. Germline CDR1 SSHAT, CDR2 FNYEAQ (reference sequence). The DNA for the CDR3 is TGTGCTAGCAGCTTAGTTTGTACTAGCGGAACCTACGAGCAGTACTTC. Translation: CASSLVCTSGTYEQYF.

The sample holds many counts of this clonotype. DNA for the CDR3: TGCAGTGCTAGAGCTACAGGAAGGAACACTGAAGCTTTCTTT. Protein product: CSARATGRNTEAFF. The chain links TRBV20-1 to TRBJ1-1; D perhaps matches TRBD1 (5 bases). The V and J ends lost 1 base and 1 base respectively, with 10 bases between them. The CDR3 covers 14 residues. Germline lookup yields CDR1 DFQATT and CDR2 SNEGSKA (reference sequence).

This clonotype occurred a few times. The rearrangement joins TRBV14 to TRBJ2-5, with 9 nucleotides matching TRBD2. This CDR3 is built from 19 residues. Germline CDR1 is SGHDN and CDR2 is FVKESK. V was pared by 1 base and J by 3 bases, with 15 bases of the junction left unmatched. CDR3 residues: CASSQGSRLILAGKETQYF. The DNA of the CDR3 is TGTGCCAGCAGCCAAGGCAGCCGCCTTATTCTAGCGGGGAAAGAGACCCAGTACTTC.

The CDR3 nucleotides read TGTGCCAGCAGCGCCCTAGGTGGCCTACAAGAGACCCAGTACTTC. Encoded protein: CASSALGGLQETQYF. V gene TRBV9 combines with J gene TRBJ2-5; D unclear. V shed 3 bases and J shed 2 bases, with 14 bases lying between them. Germline V CDR1 and CDR2: SGDLS, YYNGEE. CDR3 size: 15 residues. Combining the CDR3 with reference TRBV9 and TRBJ2-5 gives the whole variable domain DSGVTQTPKHLITATGQRVTLRCSPRSGDLSVYWYQQSLDQGLQFLIQYYNGEERAKGNILERFSAQQFPDLHSELNLSSLELGDSALYFCASSALGGLQETQYFGPGTRLLVL.